This entry lists 22 T cell receptor beta chains sequenced from one sample in a study of OX40 agonist ivuxolimab in advanced cancers. TCRdb's copy holds only in-frame clones and misses some; the assay was immunoSEQ multiplex PCR. The profile covers about 72,000 clones, with approximately 84% appearing a single time and approximately 5% taken by the ten largest. The starting material was CD4+ or CD8+ T cells sorted from blood, obtained in a trial of the OX40 agonist ivuxolimab. These receptors all come from an adult with an advanced solid tumor such as melanoma, head and neck, liver or kidney cancer.

Remarks on this clone: The junction does not match germline at one end; this may be a read error. The chain combines TRBV7-7 with TRBJ2-7, with 7 bases fitting TRBD1. This CDR3 contains 13 residues. Germline CDR1 and CDR2: SSHAT and FNYEAQ (reference sequence). The chain's CDR3 is CASSKNRGHEQYF. The CDR3 bases are TGTGCTAGCAGCAAAAACAGGGGCCACGAGCAGTACTTC.

The chain couples TRBV4-1 to TRBJ1-5, with a tentative D call TRBD1 (5 bases). Germline V gene data show CDR1 as MGHRA and CDR2 as YSYEKL. The V and J ends lost 4 bases and 7 bases respectively, with 11 bases between them. This CDR3 has 13 residues. CDR3 region: CASSPRVRQPQHF. CDR3 DNA sequence: TGCGCCAGCAGCCCCAGGGTTAGACAGCCCCAGCATTTT.

The chain recombines TRBV21-1 with TRBJ2-5; the D segment call TRBD2 is taken from the table without a DNA check. TRBV21-1 is a pseudogene locus. The length of the CDR3 is 18 residues. CDR3 protein: CASSRDLNQGRQQETQYF. The CDR3 DNA sequence: TGTGCCAGCAGCAGGGACTTGAATCAGGGCCGCCAACAAGAGACCCAGTACTTC.

The V call is TRBV9, the J call TRBJ2-2, with a possible D match to TRBD2 (6 bases). The germline gives CDR1 SGDLS, CDR2 YYNGEE. This CDR3 spans 13 amino acids. Trimming removed 4 bases from V and 5 bases from J, with 9 bases in between. The CDR3 coding sequence is TGTGCCAGCAGCCCGCTAGCGACCGGGGAGCTGTTTTTT. It is translated as CASSPLATGELFF.

This chain joins TRBV7-8 and TRBJ2-7; TRBD2 is a possible D gene (7 bases). Trimming left V 1 base short and J 6 bases short, with 16 bases between. Germline V gene sequence: CDR1 SGHVS, CDR2 FQNEAQ. This CDR3 has 15 residues. The chain's CDR3 is CASSLESVGGGEQYF. In DNA, the CDR3 is TGTGCCAGCAGCTTAGAGTCTGTAGGGGGGGGCGAGCAGTACTTC.

V is TRBV7-3 and J is TRBJ1-1, with D perhaps TRBD1 (6 bases). The CDR3 is 14 amino acids. Germline CDR1 SGHTA, CDR2 FQGTGA. V shed 5 bases and J shed 1 base, with 11 bases lying between them. The DNA of the CDR3 is TGTGCCAGCAGCGTGACAGGATCGAACACTGAAGCTTTCTTT. It codes for CASSVTGSNTEAFF.

The chain employs TRBV2 and TRBJ2-3; the D gene is possibly TRBD1 (8 bases). The CDR3 spans 14 residues. V lost 6 bases and J lost 5, with 15 bases in between. Germline V gives CDR1 SNHLY, CDR2 FYNNEI. The CDR3 bases are TGTGCCAGCAGCCGGACAGGGAGGGAAGATACGCAGTATTTT. Residues: CASSRTGREDTQYF.

The genes are TRBV5-1 and TRBJ2-7; TRBD1 might be the D (5 bases). The CDR3 covers 13 residues. Germline CDR1 reads SGHRS; CDR2 reads YFSETQ. V lost 0 bases and J lost 4, with 8 bases in between. Written as DNA, the CDR3 is TGCGCCAGCAGCTTGGAGGGGCAGTACGAGCAGTACTTC. This sequence encodes CASSLEGQYEQYF.

The gene calls are TRBV5-5 and TRBJ1-3; 7 bases agree with TRBD1. CDR3 length equals 15 residues. Trimming removed 3 bases from V and 2 bases from J; junction bases left unmatched: 5. Germline CDR1 SGHKS, CDR2 YYEKEE (reference sequence). CDR3 region: CASSYLTGAGNTIYF. CDR3 DNA: TGTGCCAGCAGCTACCTAACAGGGGCTGGAAACACCATATATTTT.

The chain joins TRBV4-1 to TRBJ1-1; D possibly corresponds to TRBD1 (5 bases). This CDR3 has 13 amino acids. The germline gives CDR1 MGHRA, CDR2 YSYEKL. Trimming pared 1 base from V and 8 bases from J, leaving 11 bases between. The CDR3 region has the DNA TGCGCCAGCAGCCAAGCCTCAGGGTTCGAAGCTTTCTTT. As protein: CASSQASGFEAFF.

J is TRBJ2-3 and V is TRBV5-1, with D tentatively TRBD1 or TRBD2 (5 bases each). V was trimmed by 0 bases and J by 4 bases, leaving 15 bases between them. From germline, CDR1 is SGHRS and CDR2 YFSETQ. There are 16 residues in the CDR3. The chain's CDR3 is CASSLAKNLGADTQYF. The CDR3 bases are TGCGCCAGCAGCTTGGCCAAAAACCTGGGGGCAGATACGCAGTATTTT.

The chain combines TRBV25-1 with TRBJ2-3; TRBD2 agrees at 13 bases. V trimming: 2 bases; J trimming: 5 bases; junction bases outside the gene matches: 4. There are 16 residues in the CDR3. Germline V lookup: CDR1 MGHDK, CDR2 SYGVNS. The chain's CDR3 is CASSEGLAGAGDTQYF. DNA of the CDR3: TGTGCCAGCAGTGAAGGACTAGCGGGGGCTGGAGATACGCAGTATTTT.

A note on this clone: Other DNA sequences in this specimen translate into the identical CDR3. The chain recombines TRBV4-2 with TRBJ2-5; D gene uncertain. The germline V gene encodes CDR1 LGHNA and CDR2 YNFKEQ. CDR3 length: 14 amino acids. V shed 0 bases and J shed 3 bases, with 8 bases lying between them. CDR3 sequence: CASSQDSQKETQYF. For the CDR3, the DNA is TGTGCCAGCAGCCAAGATTCGCAGAAAGAGACCCAGTACTTC.

The chain uses TRBV28 and TRBJ2-2; the D gene could be TRBD1 or TRBD2 (5 bases each). With 1 base removed from V and 1 base from J, the gap between germline ends came to 19 bases. Germline-derived CDR1 and CDR2 are MDHEN and SYDVKM. This CDR3 has 19 amino acids. CDR3 sequence: CASSLLGRWGRENTGELFF. CDR3 coding DNA: TGTGCCAGCAGTTTATTGGGGCGGTGGGGACGGGAGAACACCGGGGAGCTGTTTTTT. The variable domain in full, with the rest retrieved from reference TRBV28 and TRBJ2-2, is DVKVTQSSRYLVKRTGEKVFLECVQDMDHENMFWYRQDPGLGLRLIYFSYDVKMKEKGDIPEGYSVSREKKERFSLILESASTNQTSMYLCASSLLGRWGRENTGELFFGEGSRLTVL.

The chain combines TRBV6-5 with TRBJ1-4; no definite D call. In germline, CDR1 is MNHEY, CDR2 SVGAGI. The CDR3 runs to 13 residues. V lost 5 bases, J lost 8 bases, and 12 bases lay in between. CDR3 in DNA: TGTGCCAGCAGTCGCATTCTGGGAGAAAAACTGTTTTTT. It translates to CASSRILGEKLFF.

This chain connects TRBV7-2 to TRBJ2-2; 10 nucleotides agree with TRBD2. The CDR3 is 17 residues long. CDR1 is SGHTA, CDR2 FQGNSA, per germline. With 1 base clipped from V and 6 bases from J, the junction kept 8 bases outside the gene matches. The CDR3 loop is CASSLVPLAGAPGELFF. The CDR3 DNA follows: TGTGCCAGCAGCTTAGTTCCGCTAGCGGGAGCCCCCGGGGAGCTGTTTTTT.

This sequence joins TRBV5-1 and TRBJ2-1, with D possibly being TRBD1 (6 bases). The ends were cut back, 0 bases at V and 5 bases at J, with 12 bases in the middle. Germline-derived CDR1 and CDR2 are SGHRS and YFSETQ. CDR3 length: 15 residues. Here the CDR3 DNA reads TGCGCCAGCAGCTTGGCCGCAGGGGTCAACAATGAGCAGTTCTTC. It translates to CASSLAAGVNNEQFF.

The rearrangement links TRBV19 to TRBJ2-2, with 7 bases aligning to TRBD2. V dropped 6 bases and J dropped 1; count of bases not matched to a gene: 8. Germline CDR1 LNHDA, CDR2 SQIVND (reference sequence). The CDR3 loop spans 16 amino acids. CDR3 nucleotide sequence: TGTGCCAGTAGCTGGGAGGGGCCTAGGAACACCGGGGAGCTGTTTTTT. It yields the protein CASSWEGPRNTGELFF.

In this sample, this clone turned up a few times. The V gene is TRBV5-5, the J gene TRBJ1-4; 9 bases are a match to TRBD1. CDR3 size: 18 residues. CDR1 SGHKS and CDR2 YYEKEE come from the germline V gene (reference sequence). Trimming cost V 4 bases and J 0 bases; bases outside gene matches: 10. The CDR3 DNA reads as TGTGCCAGCAGCCACTCAGGGACAGGGTCTGCAACTAATGAAAAACTGTTTTTT. Its protein is CASSHSGTGSATNEKLFF.

This rearrangement joins TRBV9 to TRBJ2-5; possibly TRBD2 for D (6 bases). Per the germline V gene, CDR1 is SGDLS and CDR2 is YYNGEE. CDR3 size: 14 residues. Between the trimmed V and J ends, which lost 2 bases and 5 bases, there was a span of 13 bases. The CDR3 region has the DNA TGTGCCAGCAGCGTCCATTCTAGCGTCGAGACCCAGTACTTC. This codes for CASSVHSSVETQYF.

The chain uses TRBV4-1 and TRBJ1-2; maybe TRBD1 (6 bases). This CDR3 comprises 16 residues. Trimming removed 1 base from V and 1 base from J, with 13 bases in between. Germline V gene lookup returns CDR1 MGHRA and CDR2 YSYEKL. The DNA of the CDR3 is TGCGCCAGCAGCCAAGTTTCCCAACAGGGTAACTATGGCTACACCTTC. Its translation is CASSQVSQQGNYGYTF.

The chain is built from TRBV7-9 and TRBJ2-5; a weak D match, TRBD2 (5 bases). With 5 bases removed from V and 5 bases from J, the gap between germline ends came to 15 bases. The germline CDR1 and CDR2 sequences are SEHNR and FQNEAQ (reference sequence). The CDR3 has 14 amino acids. The CDR3 spells CASSAGGTTETQYF. In DNA, the CDR3 is TGTGCCAGCAGCGCCGGAGGTACCACCGAGACCCAGTACTTC.